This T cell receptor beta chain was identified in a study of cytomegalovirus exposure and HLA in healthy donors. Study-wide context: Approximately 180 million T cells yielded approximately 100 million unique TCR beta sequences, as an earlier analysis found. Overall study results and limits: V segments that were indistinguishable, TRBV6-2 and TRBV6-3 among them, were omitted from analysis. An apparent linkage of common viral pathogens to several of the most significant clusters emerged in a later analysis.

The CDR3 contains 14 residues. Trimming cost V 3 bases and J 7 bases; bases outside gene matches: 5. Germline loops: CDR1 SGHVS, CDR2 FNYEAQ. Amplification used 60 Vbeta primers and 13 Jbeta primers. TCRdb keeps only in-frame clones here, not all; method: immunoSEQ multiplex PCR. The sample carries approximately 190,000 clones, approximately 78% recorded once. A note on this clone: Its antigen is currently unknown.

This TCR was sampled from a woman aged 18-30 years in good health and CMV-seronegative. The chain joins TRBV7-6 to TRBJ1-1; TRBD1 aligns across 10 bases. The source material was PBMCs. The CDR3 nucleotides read TGTGCCAGCAGCTTTTCGACAGGGGGCCGTGAAGCTTTCTTT. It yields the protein CASSFSTGGREAFF.